The following is a TCR beta chain sequence with its context. This clone's antigen is unknown. Nothing much larger sits one base from this clone, and base qualities are not available. The source of the sample is a study of PD-1 blockade in classical Hodgkin lymphoma (dated by TCRdb to 2018 to 2021). For context, the study as a whole: Nivolumab dosing was 3 mg/kg intravenously every 2 weeks, continuing until either disease progression or unacceptable toxicity. The study used CyTOF and TCR beta sequencing to define a peripheral blood immune signature of response to PD-1 blockade in classical Hodgkin lymphoma.

Overall study outcomes, separate from this receptor: The study covered only a single clinical trial cohort, and the causes of the repertoire differences, possibly disease activity or prior therapy, were still not defined. Baseline TCR diversity was reported to be lower in newly diagnosed patients than in healthy donors and to be lower still in relapsed/refractory patients. Diversity was lower in patients who began nivolumab less than 1 year after ASCT, so these patients were left out of later analyses to avoid confounding by immune reconstitution. Baseline diversity similar to that of newly diagnosed patients was observed in trial patients achieving complete response, whereas significantly lower diversity was observed in partial responders and progressors. By C4D1, a significant rise was seen in CD4+ TCR diversity but not in CD8+ TCR diversity (p=0.0027 vs p=0.16), and the rise was most apparent among complete responders (p=0.02).

In the paper's terms, the time point label means: cycle 2 day 1 (C2D1) of nivolumab. Every trial patient had relapsed following autologous stem cell transplantation, and prior brentuximab vedotin exposure was what differed among cohorts A, B and C. The trial cohort comprised 60 or so patients with relapsed/refractory classical Hodgkin lymphoma whose best overall responses were complete response, partial response or progressive disease. Trial patients were treated with single-agent nivolumab in the multi-cohort phase II CheckMate 205 trial. An independent review committee assessed best overall response by applying the 2007 International Working Group response criteria. PBMCs from the trial were collected at three points: immediately before nivolumab initiation (C1D1), and during therapy at cycle 2 day 1 and cycle 4 day 1. Peripheral blood was collected in 8 mL Vacutainer Cell Preparation Tubes, from which PBMCs were isolated by centrifugation and then cryopreserved.

Including the terminal cysteine and phenylalanine, the CDR3 comprises 14 residues. The CDR3 DNA has 42 bases and is translated from base 1. V is cut back by 6 bases and J by 7 bases, with 9 bases in the junction unmatched. According to the germline V gene, CDR1 reads SGHTA and CDR2 reads FQGNSA. The Qiagen DNeasy kit was used to extract genomic DNA both from unsorted PBMCs and from the negatively selected CD4+ and CD8+ fractions. TCR beta CDR3 regions were amplified by immunoSEQ multiplex PCR using primers annealing to V and J segments. A synthetic immune receptor repertoire was used to minimize amplification bias, and remaining bias was computationally removed after sequencing. The paper's data handling went like this. Custom Python scripts were used to quantify repertoire diversity as the Shannon entropy index. Unsorted, CD4+ and CD8+ repertoires were analyzed separately, except in combined analyses where CD4+ and CD8+ sequences were merged in silico. Clonal expansion was defined as at least a 2-fold frequency increase after treatment relative to C1D1, with a pseudocount of 0.5 for undetected baseline clones. Singleton clones were defined as clones with 0 or 1 copy at C1D1, and non-singleton clones were defined as clones with 2 or more copies. Clones expanded in unsorted samples were labelled as CD4+, CD8+ or unknown by matching protein sequences in sorted samples from the same patient. Wilcoxon tests were applied to paired samples to test diversity changes from C1D1 to C4D1. TCRdb mirrors the immuneACCESS table, restricted to in-frame sequences. Some clones are absent from its copies; in checked studies, under half trace to an unresolved V gene, and the reason for the others is unknown. The DNA gave D and trimming, while V, J and clone size come from that table. The sample profile shows around 99,000 clones; about four fifths of them were found once. The ten largest account for 16% of the sample.

The chain couples TRBV7-2 to TRBJ2-1; 7 central nucleotides agree with TRBD2. This clonotype was obtained from a human donor with classical Hodgkin lymphoma. The source was peripheral blood mononuclear cells (PBMCs), collected before the second cycle of nivolumab. The nucleotides are TGTGCCAGCAGGCCGGGGGGTGTGAGGAATGAGCAGTTCTTC. Its protein product is CASRPGGVRNEQFF. Supplemented by the reference TRBV7-2 and TRBJ2-1 proteins around the CDR3, the complete variable domain is GAGVSQSPSNKVTEKGKDVELRCDPISGHTALYWYRQSLGQGLEFLIYFQGNSAPDKSGLPSDRFSAERTGGSVSTLTIQRTQQEDSAVYLCASRPGGVRNEQFFGPGTRLTVL.